What follows describes a single T cell receptor (beta chain). Only in-frame clones appear in the TCRdb table, and some are missing; sequencing was by immunoSEQ multiplex PCR. Altogether about 230,000 clones are present, roughly 80% being singletons, with the ten largest covering roughly 7.9%. These data originate in a study of blood T cell repertoires in COVID-19. Overall study context: The study drew acute and convalescent COVID-19 samples from the United States, Italy and Spain. T cells, B-cell-depleted T cells, or PBMCs supplied cDNA or gDNA.

The CDR3 spans 15 residues. Trimming removed 0 bases from V and 4 bases from J; junction bases left unmatched: 4. Germline V gene lookup returns CDR1 SGHRS and CDR2 YFSETQ. The sample consisted of peripheral blood. The sequence was obtained from a woman aged 80 or older with acute or convalescent COVID-19. This chain uses TRBV5-1 with TRBJ2-3; TRBD2 agrees at 8 bases. The CDR3 loop is CASSLDSGIADTQYF. CDR3 nucleotides: TGCGCCAGCAGCTTGGATAGCGGGATCGCAGATACGCAGTATTTT.